This is a list of T cell receptor beta chains from one sample in a study of blood T cell repertoires in COVID-19. This table comes from immunoSEQ multiplex PCR, and its TCRdb copy is limited to in-frame clones, with some not included. There are 50,000 to 65,000 clones in the sample; approximately 90% occur only once, and approximately 2.8% lies in the top ten. The sequenced sample consisted of peripheral blood. These TCRs come from a man aged 45-65 years with acute or convalescent COVID-19. Both conserved end residues are trimmed from each CDR3.

j_gene: TRBJ2-5; v_gene: TRBV9; CDR3aa: ASSVDVGRETQY
j_gene: TRBJ2-2; v_gene: TRBV5-1; CDR3aa: ASSFLRTGGPNTGELF
j_gene: TRBJ2-5; v_gene: TRBV6-5; CDR3aa: ASSFPGQIQETQY
j_gene: TRBJ2-7; v_gene: TRBV15; CDR3aa: ATSRPGTGSSEQY
j_gene: TRBJ1-5; v_gene: TRBV18; CDR3aa: ASSPSAGNNQPQH
j_gene: TRBJ2-3; v_gene: TRBV3-1/TRBV3-2; CDR3aa: ASSPKTGGLNTQY
j_gene: TRBJ1-5; v_gene: TRBV6-2/TRBV6-3; CDR3aa: ASSLGHSNQPQH
j_gene: TRBJ2-5; v_gene: TRBV2; CDR3aa: ASSEARGWETQY
j_gene: TRBJ2-3; v_gene: TRBV3-1/TRBV3-2; CDR3aa: ASSQRGSGGTDTQY
j_gene: TRBJ2-7; v_gene: TRBV21-1; CDR3aa: ATGQEISYEQY
j_gene: TRBJ1-1; v_gene: TRBV30; CDR3aa: AWSSRPGDTEAF
j_gene: TRBJ2-7; v_gene: TRBV4-1; CDR3aa: ASSPRSEQY
j_gene: TRBJ2-7; v_gene: TRBV7-9; CDR3aa: ASTGTELYEQY
j_gene: TRBJ2-3; v_gene: TRBV19; CDR3aa: ASSSGGFTDTQY
j_gene: TRBJ1-1; v_gene: TRBV2; CDR3aa: ASSAGTVNTEAF
j_gene: TRBJ2-7; v_gene: TRBV11-2; CDR3aa: ASSLGAGGTYEQY
j_gene: TRBJ2-3; v_gene: TRBV11-2; CDR3aa: ASSLNGGGATDTQY
j_gene: TRBJ1-1; v_gene: TRBV28; CDR3aa: ASKEVNTEAF